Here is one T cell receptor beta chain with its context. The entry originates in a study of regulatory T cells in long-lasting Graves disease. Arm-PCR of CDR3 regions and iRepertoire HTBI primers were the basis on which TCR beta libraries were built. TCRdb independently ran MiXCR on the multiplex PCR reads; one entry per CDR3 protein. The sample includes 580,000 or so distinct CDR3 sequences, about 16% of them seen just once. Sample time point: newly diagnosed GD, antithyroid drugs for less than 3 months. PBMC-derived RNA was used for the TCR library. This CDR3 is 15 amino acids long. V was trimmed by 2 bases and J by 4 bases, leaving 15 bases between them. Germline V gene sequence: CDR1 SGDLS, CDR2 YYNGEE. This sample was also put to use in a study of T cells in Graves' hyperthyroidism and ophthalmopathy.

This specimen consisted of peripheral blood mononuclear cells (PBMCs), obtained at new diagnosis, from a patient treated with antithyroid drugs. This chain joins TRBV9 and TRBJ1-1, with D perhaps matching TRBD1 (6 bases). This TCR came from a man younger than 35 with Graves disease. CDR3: CASSVLDGGSTEAFF. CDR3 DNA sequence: TGTGCCAGCAGCGTTTTAGACGGGGGCAGCACTGAAGCTTTCTTT.